Reported below is one T cell receptor (beta chain). Only in-frame clones appear in the TCRdb table, and some are missing; sequencing was by immunoSEQ multiplex PCR. This repertoire shows about 12,000 clones, roughly 95% found once; its top ten account for 6.3%. The germline gives CDR1 LGHNT, CDR2 FRNRAP. This CDR3 comprises 15 residues. V lost 1 base, J lost 3 bases, and 12 bases lay in between. The sample is drawn from a study of technical replicates of blood from several donors. The chain has TRBV12-5 and TRBJ1-2; tentatively, D is TRBD1 (6 bases). The sequenced material came from PBMCs. The TCR originated in a human donor in good health. The CDR3 DNA is TGTGCTAGTGGTTTGGACGGCGAGGGGGACTATGGCTACACCTTC. Residues: CASGLDGEGDYGYTF. The whole variable domain, filled in from reference TRBV12-5 and TRBJ1-2, reads DARVTQTPRHKVTEMGQEVTMRCQPILGHNTVFWYRQTMMQGLELLAYFRNRAPLDDSGMPKDRFSAEMPDATLATLKIQPSEPRDSAVYFCASGLDGEGDYGYTFGSGTRLTVV.